The source of this TCR beta chain is a study of blood T cell repertoires in COVID-19. As for the study in general: Whether acute or convalescent, the COVID-19 samples came from the United States, Italy and Spain. Nucleic acid was either cDNA or gDNA, and it came from T cells, B-cell-depleted T cells, or PBMCs.

There are 15 residues in the CDR3. The table came from immunoSEQ multiplex PCR; TCRdb's copy has only in-frame clones and leaves some out. The sample lists around 94,000 clones; more than 85% were seen once. The TCR comes from a man in his forties or fifties with active or convalescent COVID-19. V and J are TRBV1 and TRBJ2-1; the table's D call TRBD1 went unverified against the DNA. TRBV1 is deemed a pseudogene. The sequenced material came from peripheral blood. CDR3 in DNA: TGCACCAGCAGCCAATCGGGACAGGGATTATATGAGCAGTTCTTC. Translation gives CTSSQSGQGLYEQFF.